The entry below gives a single T cell receptor (beta chain) sequence along with its context. This record belongs to a study of T-cell memory formation after mild COVID-19. This CDR3 region has 17 residues. Looked up from germline, CDR1 is LNHNV and CDR2 is YYDKDF (reference sequence). V gave up 4 bases and J gave up 3 bases; unmatched junction bases: 9. TCRdb re-derived calls from the 5' RACE reads in MiXCR, one entry per CDR3 protein. Here the sample spans 200,000 to 300,000 distinct CDR3 sequences, approximately 10% being singletons. This chain joins TRBV15 and TRBJ2-6, with 7 bases that match TRBD1. Material for sequencing was PBMCs or a T cell subset sorted from them (not recorded which). This clonotype was sampled from a man aged 18 to 29 who had mild COVID-19 (a few samples of this study predate the infection). Cell type and time point are not known. The CDR3 DNA reads as TGTGCCACCAGCAACTTTGACAGGGCGTATGGGGCCAACGTCCTGACTTTC. This gives the protein CATSNFDRAYGANVLTF.